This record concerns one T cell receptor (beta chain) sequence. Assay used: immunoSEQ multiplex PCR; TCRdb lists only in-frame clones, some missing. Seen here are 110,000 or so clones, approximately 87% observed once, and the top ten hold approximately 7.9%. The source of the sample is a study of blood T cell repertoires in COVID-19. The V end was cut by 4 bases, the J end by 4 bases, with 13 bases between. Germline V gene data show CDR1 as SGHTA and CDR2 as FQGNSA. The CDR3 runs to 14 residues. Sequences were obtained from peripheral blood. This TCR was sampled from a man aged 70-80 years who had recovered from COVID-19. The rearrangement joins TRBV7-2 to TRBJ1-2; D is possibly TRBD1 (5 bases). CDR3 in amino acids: CASSSGRGGYGYTF. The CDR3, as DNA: TGTGCCAGCAGCTCAGGGAGGGGCGGCTATGGCTACACCTTC.